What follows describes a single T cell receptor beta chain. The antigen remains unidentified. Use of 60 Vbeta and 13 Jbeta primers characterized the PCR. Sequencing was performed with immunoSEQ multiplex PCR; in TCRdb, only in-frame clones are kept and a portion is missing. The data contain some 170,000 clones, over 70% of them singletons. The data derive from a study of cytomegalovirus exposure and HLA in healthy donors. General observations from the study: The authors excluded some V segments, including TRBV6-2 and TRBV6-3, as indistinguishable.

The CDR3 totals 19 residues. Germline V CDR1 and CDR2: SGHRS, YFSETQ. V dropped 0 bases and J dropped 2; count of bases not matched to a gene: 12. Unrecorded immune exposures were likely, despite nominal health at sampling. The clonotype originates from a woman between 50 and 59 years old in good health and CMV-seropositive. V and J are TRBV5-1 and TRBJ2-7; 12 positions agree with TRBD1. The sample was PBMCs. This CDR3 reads CASSLDNRIGTGGAYEQYF. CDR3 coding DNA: TGCGCCAGCAGCTTGGATAATAGGATCGGGACAGGGGGCGCCTACGAGCAGTACTTC.